This entry lists 27 T cell receptor beta chains sequenced from one sample in a study of blood T cell repertoires in COVID-19. TCRdb's table, derived via immunoSEQ multiplex PCR, lists solely in-frame clones and lacks some. The table records roughly 220,000 clones, approximately 83% of them present only once. Sequenced input: peripheral blood. The receptors here all came from a woman aged 60-75 years with acute or convalescent COVID-19.

The rearrangement uses TRBV7-9 and TRBJ1-2, with D perhaps TRBD1 (6 bases). Trimming cost V 3 bases and J 8 bases, with 13 bases left between them. In germline, CDR1 is SEHNR, CDR2 FQNEAQ (reference sequence). CDR3 size: 13 residues. CDR3 protein: CASSLNRASGYTF. CDR3 sequence (DNA): TGTGCCAGCAGCTTGAACAGGGCGAGCGGCTACACCTTC.

The J gene is TRBJ1-1, the V gene TRBV5-1; D possibly corresponds to TRBD1 (6 bases). The CDR3 is 14 residues long. Germline V CDR1 and CDR2: SGHRS, YFSETQ. The ends were cut back, 2 bases at V and 4 bases at J, with 12 bases in the middle. CDR3: CASSLLQGSTEAFF. The CDR3 DNA sequence: TGCGCCAGCAGCTTATTACAGGGTAGCACTGAAGCTTTCTTT.

The chain uses TRBV5-5 and TRBJ1-3, with 7 positions matching TRBD1. Germline assignment: CDR1 SGHKS and CDR2 YYEKEE (reference sequence). This CDR3 spans 16 amino acids. V lost 4 bases and J lost 3; bases outside the gene matches: 10. The CDR3 loop is CASSRNDRAFGNTIYF. The DNA for the CDR3 is TGTGCCAGCAGCCGTAATGACAGGGCCTTTGGAAACACCATATATTTT.

This chain connects TRBV7-2 to TRBJ1-2; TRBD1 might be the D (5 bases). Germline CDR1 reads SGHTA; CDR2 reads FQGNSA. The CDR3 has 14 residues. With 3 bases removed from V and 2 bases from J, the gap between germline ends came to 10 bases. Here the CDR3 DNA reads TGTGCCAGCAGCTTGGACACAGCGAACTATGGCTACACCTTC. Residues: CASSLDTANYGYTF.

The chain's CDR3 is CASSPGGTSGAFNEQFF. The CDR3 nucleotides are TGTGCCAGCAGCCCAGGGGGGACTAGCGGGGCGTTTAATGAGCAGTTCTTC. This chain connects TRBV7-9 to TRBJ2-1, with 13 bases that match TRBD2. Germline trimming cut 5 bases from V and 7 bases from J; bases unmatched to any gene: 11. The length of the CDR3 is 17 residues. CDR1 SEHNR and CDR2 FQNEAQ come from the germline V gene (reference sequence).

V and J are TRBV29-1 and TRBJ2-2; TRBD1 matches 12 bases. Germline V lookup: CDR1 SQVTM, CDR2 ANQGSEA. This CDR3 is 17 amino acids long. Unmatched junction bases numbered 9, after V lost 4 bases and J lost 3 bases. The CDR3: CSVVGTGGGKDTGELFF. The DNA for the CDR3 is TGCAGCGTTGTTGGGACAGGGGGCGGAAAGGACACCGGGGAGCTGTTTTTT.

The chain uses TRBV30 and TRBJ1-1; D is ambiguous. This CDR3 contains 13 residues. Deletions cut 4 bases from V and 4 bases from J, with 13 bases between. The V gene's germline CDR1 is GTSNPN and CDR2 SVGIG (reference sequence). In nucleotides, the CDR3 is TGTGCCTGGAAGAGGGCGCAAGGCACTGAAGCTTTCTTT. Translation gives CAWKRAQGTEAFF. Variable domain in full (rest from reference TRBV30 and TRBJ1-1): SQTIHQWPATLVQPVGSPLSLECTVEGTSNPNLYWYRQAAGRGLQLLFYSVGIGQISSEVPQNLSASRPQDRQFILSSKKLLLSDSGFYLCAWKRAQGTEAFFGQGTRLTVV.

The V and J genes are TRBV2 and TRBJ1-2, with a possible D match to TRBD1 (6 bases). The germline gives CDR1 SNHLY, CDR2 FYNNEI. CDR3 length equals 13 residues. V lost 6 bases and J 5 bases, leaving 13 bases between the germline ends. The CDR3, as DNA: TGTGCCAGCAGCGGGCTCAGGGGATATGGCTACACCTTC. Translated, it gives CASSGLRGYGYTF.

Only one count was recorded for this clone. The V and J genes are TRBV9 and TRBJ2-7, with D perhaps TRBD2 (5 bases). The CDR3 has 15 amino acids. Germline-derived CDR1 and CDR2 are SGDLS and YYNGEE. Trimming stripped 0 bases from V and 4 bases from J, with 14 bases between. CDR3 coding DNA: TGTGCCAGCAGCGTAGCGGCCGGGGTCCGTTACGAGCAGTACTTC. Translation gives CASSVAAGVRYEQYF.

The rearrangement links TRBV12-3 or TRBV12-4 to TRBJ1-5; D remains unclear. V gave up 2 bases and J gave up 6 bases, with 8 bases separating them. The CDR3 sequence is 13 residues long. The CDR3 sequence is CASSLYSLQPQHF. The CDR3 DNA sequence: TGTGCCAGCAGTTTATACTCTCTTCAGCCCCAGCATTTT.

This sequence joins TRBV7-2 and TRBJ2-7, with 8 bases aligning to TRBD1. The CDR3 is made up of 14 amino acids. Trimming at V came to 6 bases and at J to 1 base, leaving 5 bases not matched to a gene. CDR1 and CDR2 (germline): SGHTA, FQGNSA. CDR3 sequence (DNA): TGTGCCAGCAGATCCACAGGGGGTTCCTACGAGCAGTACTTC. Encoded protein: CASRSTGGSYEQYF.

The chain carries TRBV6-5 and TRBJ1-6; D might be TRBD1 (6 bases). Germline-derived CDR1 and CDR2 are MNHEY and SVGAGI. The ends were cut back, 6 bases at V and 9 bases at J, with 15 bases in the middle. This CDR3 is 14 amino acids long. The CDR3 is CASRNEGVGSPLHF. CDR3 bases: TGTGCCAGCAGAAACGAGGGGGTAGGTTCACCCCTCCACTTT.

The chain combines TRBV4-2 with TRBJ2-7; 11 bases are a match to TRBD2. Germline loops: CDR1 LGHNA, CDR2 YNFKEQ. The CDR3 contains 17 residues. J lost 3 bases, V lost 0 bases, and 7 bases had no gene match. The CDR3 DNA reads TGTGCCAGCAGCCAAGAGGCCATAACTAGCGGGGGCTACGAGCAGTACTTC. This sequence encodes CASSQEAITSGGYEQYF.

The chain couples TRBV4-1 to TRBJ1-1, with 7 nucleotides matching TRBD1. Unmatched junction bases numbered 14, after V lost 0 bases and J lost 10 bases. This CDR3 is built from 16 residues. CDR1 and CDR2 from the germline V gene are MGHRA and YSYEKL. Here the CDR3 reads CASSQDLETGKAVAFF. The CDR3 nucleotides are TGCGCCAGCAGCCAAGATCTCGAGACAGGGAAAGCAGTAGCTTTCTTT.

The gene calls are TRBV19 and TRBJ2-4, with 7 bases aligning to TRBD1. The germline CDR1 and CDR2 sequences are LNHDA and SQIVND (reference sequence). The CDR3 contains 16 residues. J gave up 2 bases and V 0 bases, and 4 bases lay outside the gene matches. The CDR3 DNA follows: TGTGCCAGTAGTATAGATCCCAGGGGGACCAAAAACATTCAGTACTTC. This codes for CASSIDPRGTKNIQYF.

The genes are TRBV6-5 and TRBJ2-3, with TRBD2 as a possible D gene (6 bases). Between the trimmed V and J ends, which lost 7 bases and 0 bases, there was a span of 11 bases. The CDR3 runs to 14 residues. Germline CDR1 and CDR2: MNHEY and SVGAGI. The CDR3 spells CASNPGTSTDTQYF. The DNA of the CDR3 is TGTGCCAGCAACCCAGGGACTAGCACAGATACGCAGTATTTT.

This sequence joins TRBV11-2 and TRBJ2-1; 7 positions match TRBD1. Germline-derived CDR1 and CDR2 are SGHAT and FQNNGV. This CDR3 is built from 15 residues. With 6 bases clipped from V and 7 bases from J, the junction kept 12 bases outside the gene matches. In DNA form, the CDR3 reads TGTGCCAGCAGTTTCCGGACAGGTAGAACAAATGAGCAGTTCTTC. This gives the protein CASSFRTGRTNEQFF. Full variable domain (remainder filled in from reference TRBV11-2 and TRBJ2-1): EAGVAQSPRYKIIEKRQSVAFWCNPISGHATLYWYQQILGQGPKLLIQFQNNGVVDDSQLPKDRFSAERLKGVDSTLKIQPAKLEDSAVYLCASSFRTGRTNEQFFGPGTRLTVL.

This rearrangement joins TRBV12-3 or TRBV12-4 to TRBJ1-2; D call uncertain. Trimming removed 3 bases from V and 6 bases from J, with 5 bases in between. The CDR3 consists of 11 residues. CDR3 sequence: CASSFENGYTF. The CDR3 bases are TGTGCCAGCAGTTTTGAGAATGGCTACACCTTC.

The rearrangement joins TRBV10-3 to TRBJ1-2, with 8 bases matching TRBD1. J gave up 4 bases and V 0 bases, and 4 bases lay outside the gene matches. Germline CDR1 and CDR2: ENHRY and SYGVKD. This CDR3 spans 15 amino acids. This CDR3 reads CAISESQGAVYGYTF. Here the CDR3 DNA reads TGTGCCATCAGTGAGTCTCAGGGGGCGGTCTATGGCTACACCTTC.

The J gene is TRBJ1-1, the V gene TRBV5-4; D gene unclear. CDR1 is SGHNT and CDR2 is YYREEE in the germline V gene (reference sequence). The CDR3 extends over 12 amino acids. Between the trimmed V and J ends, which lost 5 bases and 4 bases, there was a span of 9 bases. The DNA for the CDR3 is TGTGCCAGCAGGGGTTCGGGCACTGAAGCTTTCTTT. Protein: CASRGSGTEAFF.

This chain joins TRBV24-1 and TRBJ2-7; the D gene is possibly TRBD1 (6 bases). The germline V gene encodes CDR1 KGHDR and CDR2 SFDVKD. The V and J ends lost 8 bases and 1 base respectively, with 14 bases between them. The CDR3 sequence is 14 residues long. CDR3 in amino acids: CATIGRGWSYEQYF. The CDR3 coding sequence is TGTGCCACCATAGGAAGGGGGTGGTCCTACGAGCAGTACTTC.

The chain has TRBV3-1 (or the pseudogene TRBV3-2) and TRBJ1-4, with unresolved D. Deletions cut 3 bases from V and 4 bases from J, with 6 bases between. Germline CDR1 LGHDT, CDR2 YNNKEL (reference sequence). CDR3 length: 13 residues. The CDR3 region is CASSQRHNEKLFF. CDR3 DNA: TGTGCCAGCAGCCAGAGACATAATGAAAAACTGTTTTTT.

The V gene is TRBV15, the J gene TRBJ2-1, with a tentative D call TRBD1 (5 bases). The CDR3 runs 15 residues. Germline V lookup: CDR1 LNHNV, CDR2 YYDKDF (reference sequence). V lost 0 bases, J lost 4 bases, and 10 bases lay in between. CDR3: CATSRDRTIYNEQFF. In DNA, the CDR3 is TGTGCCACCAGCAGAGATAGGACAATTTACAATGAGCAGTTCTTC.

The chain links TRBV18 to TRBJ2-5; D may be TRBD2 (6 bases). This CDR3 comprises 13 residues. Between the trimmed V and J ends, which lost 5 bases and 5 bases, there was a span of 12 bases. The V gene's germline CDR1 is KGHSH and CDR2 LQKENI. In DNA, the CDR3 is TGTGCCAGCTCAACGGGGAGGCAGGAGACCCAGTACTTC. This sequence encodes CASSTGRQETQYF.

The chain joins TRBV11-1 to TRBJ2-3; 8 nucleotides match TRBD1. Trimming cost V 5 bases and J 6 bases; bases outside gene matches: 10. This CDR3 comprises 15 residues. Germline V gene data show CDR1 as SGHAT and CDR2 as FQDESV (reference sequence). CDR3 loop: CASSPDRVGGDTQYF. The CDR3 DNA follows: TGTGCCAGCAGCCCGGACAGGGTTGGAGGGGATACGCAGTATTTT.

The rearrangement uses TRBV6-5 and TRBJ2-1, with 8 bases aligning to TRBD1. Germline V lookup: CDR1 MNHEY, CDR2 SVGAGI. The CDR3 loop spans 15 amino acids. The J segment lost 4 bases and the V segment lost 6 bases, leaving 8 bases of the junction unmatched. CDR3 bases: TGTGCCAGCAGATACGGACAGGGTGGATACAATGAGCAGTTCTTC. Protein sequence: CASRYGQGGYNEQFF.

This chain uses TRBV9 with TRBJ2-7; TRBD1 matches at 9 bases. Germline CDR1 and CDR2: SGDLS and YYNGEE. The length of the CDR3 is 23 residues. The junction had 29 bases not matched to a gene; V was cut back by 0 bases and J by 4 bases. The CDR3 coding sequence is TGTGCCAGCAGCGTAGATCGGGACAGGGTGTCTCACAAACGACTTACCTCCTCTTACGAGCAGTACTTC. Translating gives CASSVDRDRVSHKRLTSSYEQYF. Supplemented by reference TRBV9 and TRBJ2-7, the full variable domain reads DSGVTQTPKHLITATGQRVTLRCSPRSGDLSVYWYQQSLDQGLQFLIQYYNGEERAKGNILERFSAQQFPDLHSELNLSSLELGDSALYFCASSVDRDRVSHKRLTSSYEQYFGPGTRLTVT.